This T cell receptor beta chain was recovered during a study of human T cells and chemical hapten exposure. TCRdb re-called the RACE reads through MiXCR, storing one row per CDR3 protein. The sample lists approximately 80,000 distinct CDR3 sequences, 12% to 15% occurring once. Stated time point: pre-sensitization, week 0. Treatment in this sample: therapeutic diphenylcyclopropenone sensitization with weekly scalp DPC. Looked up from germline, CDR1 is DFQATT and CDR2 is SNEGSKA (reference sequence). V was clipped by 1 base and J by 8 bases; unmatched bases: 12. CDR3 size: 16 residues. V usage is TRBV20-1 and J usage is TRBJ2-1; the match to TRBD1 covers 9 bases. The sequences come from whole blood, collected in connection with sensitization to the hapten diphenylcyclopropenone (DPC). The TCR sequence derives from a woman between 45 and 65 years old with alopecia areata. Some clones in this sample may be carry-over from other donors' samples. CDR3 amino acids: CSARGFRTGVDDEQFF. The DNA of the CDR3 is TGCAGTGCTAGAGGTTTCAGGACAGGGGTCGACGATGAGCAGTTCTTC.